Below, 6 T cell receptor beta chains from the same sample are listed, as sequenced in a study of identical twins. TCRdb itself ran the 5' RACE reads through MiXCR, one entry per CDR3 protein. The sample gives hundreds of thousands of distinct CDR3 sequences, just over 7% of which show up once; approximately 1.5% is in the top ten. The data were also submitted as part of a second study, on yellow fever vaccine responses in identical twins.

The material sequenced was PBMCs. These receptors originate from a woman younger than 35 in good health.

This clonotype was detected only a few times. The chain recombines TRBV3-1 with TRBJ2-1, with 10 bases lining up with TRBD2. Germline loops: CDR1 LGHDT, CDR2 YNNKEL (reference sequence). V was pared by 0 bases and J by 7 bases, with 9 bases of the junction left unmatched. The CDR3 runs to 17 residues. CDR3 protein: CASSQDQAAGGVNEQFF. The CDR3 DNA follows: TGTGCCAGCAGCCAAGATCAGGCAGCGGGAGGGGTTAATGAGCAGTTCTTC.

J is TRBJ2-2 and V is TRBV12-3 or TRBV12-4; 7 bases align to TRBD2. CDR3 length: 16 amino acids. V dropped 1 base and J dropped 5; count of bases not matched to a gene: 7. CDR3 region: CASSLVWAGETGELFF. In nucleotides, the CDR3 is TGTGCCAGCAGTTTAGTGTGGGCGGGAGAAACCGGGGAGCTGTTTTTT.

To note about this clonotype: This may stem from a read error, because a much larger clone lies one nucleotide away. The V call is TRBV2, the J call TRBJ2-7, with 10 bases lining up with TRBD1. V dropped 6 bases and J dropped 2; count of bases not matched to a gene: 10. This CDR3 spans 16 amino acids. CDR1 and CDR2 from the germline V gene are SNHLY and FYNNEI. The CDR3 sequence is CASRGQGGKGAYEQYF. The CDR3, as DNA: TGTGCCAGCAGAGGACAGGGGGGAAAGGGGGCCTACGAGCAGTACTTC.

The CDR3 is CASSLDSGSGGYEQYF. The CDR3 DNA follows: TGTGCCAGCAGCTTGGATAGCGGGAGTGGGGGATACGAGCAGTACTTC. The chain combines TRBV5-5 with TRBJ2-7; 9 bases fit TRBD2. The J segment lost 4 bases and the V segment lost 0 bases, leaving 8 bases of the junction unmatched. Per germline, CDR1 SGHKS and CDR2 YYEKEE (reference sequence). The CDR3 runs 16 residues.

The CDR3 nucleotides read TGTGCCAGCAGCAACCTAGCGTTAGGGTACATTCAGTACTTC. Translated: CASSNLALGYIQYF. The rearrangement uses TRBV7-9 and TRBJ2-4, with D possibly matching TRBD2 (6 bases). The V gene lost 5 bases and the J gene lost 8 bases, with 16 bases spanning the gap. CDR1 is SEHNR and CDR2 is FQNEAQ in the germline V gene (reference sequence). The CDR3 consists of 14 residues. The full variable domain, completed using reference TRBV7-9 and TRBJ2-4, is DTGVSQNPRHKITKRGQNVTFRCDPISEHNRLYWYRQTLGQGPEFLTYFQNEAQLEKSRLLSDRFSAERPKGSFSTLEIQRTEQGDSAMYLCASSNLALGYIQYFGAGTRLSVL.

This clonotype was seen at least ten times. The chain is built from TRBV5-1 and TRBJ1-1, with 8 nucleotides matching TRBD1. The germline V gene has CDR1 SGHRS and CDR2 YFSETQ. The CDR3 runs 14 residues. J gave up 4 bases and V 3 bases, and 5 bases lay outside the gene matches. This chain's CDR3 is CASSSTTGGTEAFF. CDR3 in DNA: TGCGCCAGCAGCTCTACTACAGGGGGCACTGAAGCTTTCTTT.